The T cell receptor (beta chain) described here comes from a study of T cells in narcolepsy. Study summary: Enrolled donors included narcolepsy type 1 or type 2 patients and healthy controls.

Whole-study results and caveats: Same-patient CSF and blood CD4+ T cell clonotypes included HCRT-specific and TRIB2-specific autoreactive ones. Healthy controls reportedly lacked the autoreactive clonotypes serially found in patients' blood.

As for this clone: No antigen is known for it.

Clones were read by immunoSEQ multiplex PCR, and TCRdb kept only the in-frame ones, dropping some. This repertoire shows around 31,000 clones, 82% found once; its top ten account for roughly 2.5%. Trimming removed 1 base at V and 1 base at J, with 8 bases between. Germline lookup yields CDR1 SGHTA and CDR2 FQGNSA. The CDR3 extends over 15 amino acids. Sequencing was done on a sample of CD45RA- memory CD4+ T cells from PBMCs. V gene TRBV7-2 combines with J gene TRBJ1-3; D uncertain. The receptor comes from a human donor with narcolepsy. CDR3 sequence: CASSLVRESGNTIYF. Written as DNA, the CDR3 is TGTGCCAGCAGCTTAGTTAGGGAATCTGGAAACACCATATATTTT.